This TCR beta chain was found in a study of cytomegalovirus exposure and HLA in healthy donors. Study-level background: For the roughly 370 genotyped donors, approximately 82% fell within the Caucasian-associated ancestry cluster.

This CDR3 contains 15 residues. The germline CDR1 and CDR2 sequences are KGHSH and LQKENI. V was shortened by 2 bases and J by 3 bases, with 13 bases between the two germline ends. The PCR used 60 Vbeta and 13 Jbeta primers. Measured with immunoSEQ multiplex PCR; TCRdb has only the in-frame clones, and not every one. Of a few hundred thousand clones detected, around 90% appear once; the ten largest clones hold roughly 2.3%. The chain recombines TRBV18 with TRBJ1-1, with D unclear. Sequenced input: PBMCs. This TCR was recovered from a woman between 18 and 29 years old in good health and CMV-seronegative. The CDR3 bases are TGTGCCAGCTCACCAGCCAGTGTCGATTACACTGAAGCTTTCTTT. Its protein product is CASSPASVDYTEAFF.